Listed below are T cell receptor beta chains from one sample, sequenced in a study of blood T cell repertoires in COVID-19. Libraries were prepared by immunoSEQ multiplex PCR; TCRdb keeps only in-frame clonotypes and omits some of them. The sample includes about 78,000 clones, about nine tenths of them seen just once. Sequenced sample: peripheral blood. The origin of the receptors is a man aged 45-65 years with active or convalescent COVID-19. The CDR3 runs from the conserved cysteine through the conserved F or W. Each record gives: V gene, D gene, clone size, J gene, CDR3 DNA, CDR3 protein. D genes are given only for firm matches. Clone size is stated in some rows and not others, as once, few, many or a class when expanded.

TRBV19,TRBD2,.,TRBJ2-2,TGTGCCAGTAGTACGGGACTAGCGGCGAACACCGGGGAGCTGTTTTTT,CASSTGLAANTGELFF
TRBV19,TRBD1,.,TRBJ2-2,TGTGCCAGTAGTAGGTCGGGACAGGGTTTTGGCGGGGAGCTGTTTTTT,CASSRSGQGFGGELFF
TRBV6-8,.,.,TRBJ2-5,TGTGCCAGCAGTTACGAGGCTCCCCGGGAGACCCAGTACTTC,CASSYEAPRETQYF
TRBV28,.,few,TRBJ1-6,TGTGCCAGCAGTCCCCTTGGCGGGAGTTCAGGCTCACCCCTCCACTTT,CASSPLGGSSGSPLHF
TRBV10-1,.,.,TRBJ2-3,TGCGCCAGCACCGAGAGACTAGGGGTCACAGATACGCAGTATTTT,CASTERLGVTDTQYF
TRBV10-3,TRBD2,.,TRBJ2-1,TGTGCCATCAGGGGTACTAGCGAGAGTGAGCAGTTCTTC,CAIRGTSESEQFF
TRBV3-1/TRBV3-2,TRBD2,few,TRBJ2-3,TGTGCCAGCAGCCAAACTAGCGGGGTCACAGATACGCAGTATTTT,CASSQTSGVTDTQYF
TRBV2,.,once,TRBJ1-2,TGTGCCAGCAGTCCCTACCTTAACTATGGCTACACCTTC,CASSPYLNYGYTF
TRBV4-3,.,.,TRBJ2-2,TGCGCCAGCAGCCAAGAAGACAGGAACACCGGGGAGCTGTTTTTT,CASSQEDRNTGELFF
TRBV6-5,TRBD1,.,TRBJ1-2,TGTGCCAGCAGTTACGGGACAGGGGGCGGCTACACCTTC,CASSYGTGGGYTF